A selection of T cell receptor beta chains follows, all from one sample in a study of blood T cell repertoires in COVID-19. Using immunoSEQ multiplex PCR, the repertoire was profiled, and TCRdb retains in-frame clones only, with some absent. The data show around 130,000 clones, more than 70% seen once. Sample: peripheral blood. Receptors originate from a woman in her sixties or seventies with acute or convalescent COVID-19. CDR3s include the opening cysteine and the closing phenylalanine or tryptophan. The D gene is left open where the match is weak. Some rows mark clone size as missing; the rest say once, few, many or name a class of expanded clone.

clone_size,d_call,v_call,j_call,cdr3_length,cdr3_nt,cdr3_aa
once,-,TRBV7-3,TRBJ1-1,15,TGTGCCAGCAGCCTTATGGGGAGGACGAACACTGAAGCTTTCTTT,CASSLMGRTNTEAFF
-,-,TRBV28,TRBJ1-2,17,TGTGCCACCAGTCCTTGGGAAACAGGGATTAGCGGGGATGGCTACACCTTC,CATSPWETGISGDGYTF
-,-,TRBV18,TRBJ1-5,16,TGTGCCAGCTCACCACAGGAAGGGGCAGCAATTCAGCCCCAGCATTTT,CASSPQEGAAIQPQHF
-,-,TRBV19,TRBJ1-5,15,TGTGCCAGTAGTACTTCCGGGGGTATGAATCAGCCCCAGCATTTT,CASSTSGGMNQPQHF
-,-,TRBV6-5,TRBJ1-2,13,TGTGCCAGCAGTCCTCCGGAGAGGGATGGCTACACCTTC,CASSPPERDGYTF
-,-,TRBV30,TRBJ1-3,12,TGTGCCTGGAGCAGGGCTGGAAACACCATATATTTT,CAWSRAGNTIYF
-,TRBD1,TRBV6-4,TRBJ1-1,13,TGTGCCAGCAGGAGGGGGCTGCGAACTGAAGCTTTCTTT,CASRRGLRTEAFF
-,TRBD1,TRBV4-1,TRBJ1-4,15,TGCGCCAGCAGCCTTTCCGGGACAGACAATGAAAAACTGTTTTTT,CASSLSGTDNEKLFF
once,TRBD1,TRBV28,TRBJ1-2,14,TGTGCCAGCAGTCTCCCCAGGGGGAGAAGTGGCTACACCTTC,CASSLPRGRSGYTF
-,TRBD1,TRBV18,TRBJ2-1,16,TGTGCCAGCTCACCCCTGGGACAGGGGGCAAGGAATGAGCAGTTCTTC,CASSPLGQGARNEQFF
-,-,TRBV12-5,TRBJ2-5,15,TGTGCTAGTGGTTTGGTAGTGGGAGGACAAGAGACCCAGTACTTC,CASGLVVGGQETQYF
-,-,TRBV28,TRBJ2-7,14,TGTGCCAGCAGCCGTAGGCGGTCGGGCTACGAGCAGTACTTC,CASSRRRSGYEQYF
few,-,TRBV3-1/TRBV3-2,TRBJ1-4,14,TGTGCCAGCAGCCCAATGATCTCTACCGAAAAACTGTTTTTT,CASSPMISTEKLFF
-,TRBD2,TRBV6-4,TRBJ2-3,14,TGTGCCAGCAGTGTATCTAGCGGGACAGATACGCAGTATTTT,CASSVSSGTDTQYF
-,-,TRBV3-1/TRBV3-2,TRBJ2-1,12,TGTGCCAGCAGTCTCGCCCCGGGTGAGCAGTTCTTC,CASSLAPGEQFF
-,TRBD1,TRBV5-1,TRBJ1-3,16,TGCGCCAGCAGCTTGGAGGGACAGGGGTATGGAAACACCATATATTTT,CASSLEGQGYGNTIYF
-,-,TRBV19,TRBJ2-1,17,TGTGCCAGTAGTCCTCGTACGCGGGGTAACTCCTACAATGAGCAGTTCTTC,CASSPRTRGNSYNEQFF